These 10 T cell receptor beta chains came from one sample sequenced in a study of OX40 agonist ivuxolimab in advanced cancers. TCRdb's copy holds only in-frame clones and misses some; the assay was immunoSEQ multiplex PCR. The table includes tens of thousands of clones, roughly nine tenths detected once. The sequences come from CD4+ or CD8+ T cells sorted from blood, collected in a trial of the OX40 agonist ivuxolimab. These TCRs come from an adult with an advanced solid tumor such as melanoma, head and neck, liver or kidney cancer.

The chain couples TRBV5-1 to TRBJ2-5; D ambiguous. CDR1 SGHRS and CDR2 YFSETQ come from the germline V gene. V was shortened by 7 bases and J by 4 bases, with 11 bases between the two germline ends. CDR3 length: 12 amino acids. Here the CDR3 reads CASGASVETQYF. CDR3 nucleotide sequence: TGCGCCAGCGGAGCTTCGGTAGAGACCCAGTACTTC.

The chain links TRBV6-1 to TRBJ1-3; D might be TRBD1 (5 bases). The CDR3 has 14 amino acids. V was cut by 5 bases and J by 5 bases, with 13 bases left in between. Germline loops: CDR1 MNHNS, CDR2 SASEGT. In DNA, the CDR3 is TGTGCCAGCAGTCCGGTGGAGGGGAGAAACACCATATATTTT. Translating gives CASSPVEGRNTIYF.

The chain couples TRBV28 to TRBJ1-3; D is possibly TRBD1 (5 bases). The germline gives CDR1 MDHEN, CDR2 SYDVKM. CDR3 size: 14 residues. Trimming left V 11 bases short and J 0 bases short, with 14 bases between. Here the CDR3 DNA reads TGTGCCTCCGAGACGGGACTCTCTGGAAACACCATATATTTT. It specifies CASETGLSGNTIYF.

J is TRBJ1-3 and V is TRBV9, with D perhaps matching TRBD1 (5 bases). CDR3 length equals 15 residues. The V and J ends lost 3 bases and 0 bases respectively, with 10 bases between them. In germline, CDR1 is SGDLS, CDR2 YYNGEE. The CDR3 DNA reads as TGTGCCAGCAGCGGCGACAGTCGCTCTGGAAACACCATATATTTT. Translated: CASSGDSRSGNTIYF.

This clone appeared a few times. DNA for the CDR3: TGTGCCAGCAGCTTAGCAGAGGGGGCATCGAAAGCTTTCTTT. This sequence encodes CASSLAEGASKAFF. This rearrangement joins TRBV7-9 to TRBJ1-1; 7 bases line up with TRBD1. Germline values: CDR1 SEHNR, CDR2 FQNEAQ (reference sequence). This CDR3 has 14 amino acids. With V trimmed by 0 bases and J by 9 bases, 7 bases remained unmatched.

The rearrangement joins TRBV10-3 to TRBJ2-3, with TRBD1 matching 10 bases. Per the germline V gene, CDR1 is ENHRY and CDR2 is SYGVKD. V trimming: 10 bases; J trimming: 6 bases; junction bases outside the gene matches: 7. The CDR3 contains 13 residues. The CDR3 reads CATGTGVEDTQYF. CDR3 DNA: TGTGCCACCGGGACAGGGGTGGAGGATACGCAGTATTTT.

The CDR3 loop reads CASSPRTGGADTEAFF. CDR3 sequence (DNA): TGTGCCAGCAGCCCCCGGACAGGGGGCGCGGACACTGAAGCTTTCTTT. The chain is built from TRBV7-9 and TRBJ1-1; 11 nucleotides match TRBD1. CDR3 length equals 16 residues. The trim removed 5 bases at V and 3 bases at J, leaving 8 bases unmatched. Looked up from germline, CDR1 is SEHNR and CDR2 is FQNEAQ (reference sequence).

The chain links TRBV9 to TRBJ2-6; no reliable D call. Germline-derived CDR1 and CDR2 are SGDLS and YYNGEE. V shed 4 bases and J shed 2 bases, with 13 bases lying between them. The CDR3 has 16 residues. The CDR3 sequence: CASSQAESTGANVLTF. The CDR3 DNA reads TGTGCCAGCAGCCAGGCGGAGTCCACTGGGGCCAACGTCCTGACTTTC.

By share, this clone counts as medium-sized (0.01 to 0.1%). The chain is built from TRBV27 and TRBJ2-2; no clear D gene. V gave up 6 bases and J gave up 5 bases, with 10 bases separating them. The CDR3 length is 13 residues. CDR1 is MNHEY, CDR2 SMNVEV, per germline (reference sequence). CDR3 nucleotides: TGTGCCAGCAGCCCGGACGGAACCGGGGAGCTGTTTTTT. It is translated as CASSPDGTGELFF.

This sequence joins TRBV28 and TRBJ2-5; D gene uncertain. The CDR3 length is 11 residues. Germline V gene lookup returns CDR1 MDHEN and CDR2 SYDVKM. Trimming removed 5 bases at V and 1 base at J, with 2 bases between. CDR3 sequence reads: CASSPQETQYF. The DNA of the CDR3 is TGTGCCAGCAGTCCCCAAGAGACCCAGTACTTC.